The TCR beta chain under discussion was sequenced for a study of shared clonotypes between healthy human individuals. TCRdb keeps only in-frame clones here, not all; method: immunoSEQ multiplex PCR. The sample yields about 700,000 clones, roughly nine tenths seen once. As to this clone: Different DNA sequences within this sample yield the same CDR3.

Naive CD8 cells comprised CD45RO-negative, CCR7-positively selected cells, excluding terminally differentiated effector memory CD45RA+ cells. Source material: naive CD8+ T cells sorted from blood. The TCR comes from a man aged 25-40 years in good health.

The CDR3 is CASSLSRGNTEAFF. CDR3 DNA: TGTGCCAGCAGTTTATCGAGGGGCAACACTGAAGCTTTCTTT. This chain links TRBV27 with TRBJ1-1, with D maybe TRBD1 (5 bases). This CDR3 spans 14 amino acids. V gave up 0 bases and J gave up 2 bases, with 7 bases separating them. The V gene's germline CDR1 is MNHEY and CDR2 SMNVEV (reference sequence).